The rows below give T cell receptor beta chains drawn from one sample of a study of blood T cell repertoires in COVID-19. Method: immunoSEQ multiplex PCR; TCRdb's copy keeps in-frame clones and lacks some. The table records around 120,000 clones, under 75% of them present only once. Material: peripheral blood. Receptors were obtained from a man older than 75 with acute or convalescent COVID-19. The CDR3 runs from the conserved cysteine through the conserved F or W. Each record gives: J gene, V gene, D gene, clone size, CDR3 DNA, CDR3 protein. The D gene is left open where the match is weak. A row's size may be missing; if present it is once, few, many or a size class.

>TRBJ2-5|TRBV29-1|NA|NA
TGCAGCGTTGGACGGGGAGAGACCCAGTACTTC
CSVGRGETQYF
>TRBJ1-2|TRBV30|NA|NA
TGTGCCTGGAGTCAATCGGGGGGCAACTATGGCTACACCTTC
CAWSQSGGNYGYTF
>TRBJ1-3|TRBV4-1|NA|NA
TGCGCCAGCAGCCAAGAACATTTCGCGGTCTCTGGAAACACCATATATTTT
CASSQEHFAVSGNTIYF
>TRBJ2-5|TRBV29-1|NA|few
TGCAGCGTTGACTTCCTCCTCGGGCAGTACTTC
CSVDFLLGQYF
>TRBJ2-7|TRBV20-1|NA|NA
TGCAGTGCATGGGGCTGGGGCGAGCAGTACTTC
CSAWGWGEQYF
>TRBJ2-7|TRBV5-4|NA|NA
TGTGCCAGCAGCCCGAGGTCCTCCTACGAGCAGTACTTC
CASSPRSSYEQYF
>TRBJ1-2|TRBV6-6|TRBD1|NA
TGTGCCAGCAGTCAAAACCCCCTAGTTGAGGGGGCGAACTATGGCTACACCTTC
CASSQNPLVEGANYGYTF
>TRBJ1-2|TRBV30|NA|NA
TGTGCCTGGAGTGGGAGCTATGGCTACACCTTC
CAWSGSYGYTF
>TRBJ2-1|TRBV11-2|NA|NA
TGTGCCAGCAAGAAAGAGGGGGTCAATGAGCAGTTCTTC
CASKKEGVNEQFF
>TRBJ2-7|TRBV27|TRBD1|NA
TGTGCCAGCAGGACAGGGTATAGCGAGCAGTACTTC
CASRTGYSEQYF
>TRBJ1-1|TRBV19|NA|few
TGTGCCAGTAAAACGGGACACCTGAACACTGAAGCTTTCTTT
CASKTGHLNTEAFF
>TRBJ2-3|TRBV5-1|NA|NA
TGCGCCAGCAGCTCCCCCGCGGTGGATACGCAGTATTTT
CASSSPAVDTQYF
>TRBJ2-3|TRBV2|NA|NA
TGTGCCAGCAGTGACAACAGGGCTTTTACAGATACGCAGTATTTT
CASSDNRAFTDTQYF
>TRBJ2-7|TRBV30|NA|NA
TGTGCCTGGAGTGTACAAGTTGAGCAGTACTTC
CAWSVQVEQYF
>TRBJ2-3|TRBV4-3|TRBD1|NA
TGCGCCAGCAGCCAAGGAATGACAGGGAGCGCAGATACGCAGTATTTT
CASSQGMTGSADTQYF
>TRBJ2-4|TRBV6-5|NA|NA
TGTGCCAGCAGCCTAGGGGGGGTCAAAAACATTCAGTACTTC
CASSLGGVKNIQYF
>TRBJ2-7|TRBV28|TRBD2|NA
TGTGCCAGCAGCGAAGGGACTAGCGCGATCTACGAGCAGTACTTC
CASSEGTSAIYEQYF
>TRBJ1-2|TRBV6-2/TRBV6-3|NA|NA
TGTGCCAGCAGTTACCGCCACCTCGGGGACTATGGCTACACCTTC
CASSYRHLGDYGYTF
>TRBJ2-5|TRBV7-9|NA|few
TGTGCCAGCAGCTTAGCGGGACTTATAGAGACCCAGTACTTC
CASSLAGLIETQYF
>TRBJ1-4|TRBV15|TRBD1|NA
TGTGCCACCAGCGCATTCCGGGACAGGGGTGGCGAAAAACTGTTTTTT
CATSAFRDRGGEKLFF
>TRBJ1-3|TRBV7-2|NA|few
TGTGCCAGCAGCCAGGATTCAGGGTATAGCAGAAACACCATATATTTT
CASSQDSGYSRNTIYF
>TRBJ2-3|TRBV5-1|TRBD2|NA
TGCGCCAGCAGCCTCAGCGGGACCCCCACAGATACGCAGTATTTT
CASSLSGTPTDTQYF
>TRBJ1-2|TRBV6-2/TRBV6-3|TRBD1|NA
TGTGCCAGCAGCAAAGTATACCGGACAGGGGACGGCTACACCTTC
CASSKVYRTGDGYTF
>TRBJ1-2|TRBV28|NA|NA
TGTGCCAGCAGCCCGACAGACGTTTATGGCTACACCTTC
CASSPTDVYGYTF
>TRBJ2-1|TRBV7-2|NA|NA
TGTGCCAGCACCCAGGACATAGGGAACTACAATGAGCAGTTCTTC
CASTQDIGNYNEQFF
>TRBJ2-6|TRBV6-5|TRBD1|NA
TGTGCCAGCAGTTATTCCACAGGGGCCGGGGCCAACGTCCTGACTTTC
CASSYSTGAGANVLTF
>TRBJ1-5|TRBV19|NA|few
TGTGCCAGTAGTATTGGGGGAGGGCTTCGCAATCAGCCCCAGCATTTT
CASSIGGGLRNQPQHF
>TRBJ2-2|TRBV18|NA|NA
TGTGCCAGCTCACTCCAGGGGCCCTCAGAGGAGCTGTTTTTT
CASSLQGPSEELFF
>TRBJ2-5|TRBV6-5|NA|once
TGTGCCAGCAGATACGATTCGTCGGGACATCAAGAGACCCAGTACTTC
CASRYDSSGHQETQYF
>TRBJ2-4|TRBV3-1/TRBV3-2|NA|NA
TGTGCCAGCAGCCAAGATCGGGGCATTCAGTACTTC
CASSQDRGIQYF
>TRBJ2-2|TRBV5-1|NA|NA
TGCGCCAGCAGCTTGGGTTCTCTACCCGGGGAGCTGTTTTTT
CASSLGSLPGELFF